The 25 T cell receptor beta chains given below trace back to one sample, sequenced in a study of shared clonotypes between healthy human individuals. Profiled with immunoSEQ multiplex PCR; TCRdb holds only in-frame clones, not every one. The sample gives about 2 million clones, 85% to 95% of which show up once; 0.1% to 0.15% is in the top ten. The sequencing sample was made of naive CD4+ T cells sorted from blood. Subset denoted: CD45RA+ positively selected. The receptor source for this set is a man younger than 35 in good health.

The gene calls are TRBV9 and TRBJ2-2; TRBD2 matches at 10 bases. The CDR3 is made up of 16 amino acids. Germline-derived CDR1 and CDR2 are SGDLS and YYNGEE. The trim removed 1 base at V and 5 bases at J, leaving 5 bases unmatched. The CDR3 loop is CASSVLTSGTTGELFF. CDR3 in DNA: TGTGCCAGCAGCGTACTAACTAGCGGGACTACCGGGGAGCTGTTTTTT.

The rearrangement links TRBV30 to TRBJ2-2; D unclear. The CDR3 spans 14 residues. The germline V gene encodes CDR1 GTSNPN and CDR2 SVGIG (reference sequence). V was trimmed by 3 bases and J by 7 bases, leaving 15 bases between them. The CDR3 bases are TGTGCCTGGAGACATACAGCCACAAGCGGGGAGCTGTTTTTT. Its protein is CAWRHTATSGELFF. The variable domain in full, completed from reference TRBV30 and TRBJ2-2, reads SQTIHQWPATLVQPVGSPLSLECTVEGTSNPNLYWYRQAAGRGLQLLFYSVGIGQISSEVPQNLSASRPQDRQFILSSKKLLLSDSGFYLCAWRHTATSGELFFGEGSRLTVL.

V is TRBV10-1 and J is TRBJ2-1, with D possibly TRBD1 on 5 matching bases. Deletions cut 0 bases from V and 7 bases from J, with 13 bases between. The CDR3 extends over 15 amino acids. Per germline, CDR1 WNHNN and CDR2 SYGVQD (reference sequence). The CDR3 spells CASSESQGQRNEQFF. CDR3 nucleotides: TGCGCCAGCAGTGAGTCTCAGGGCCAGAGAAATGAGCAGTTCTTC.

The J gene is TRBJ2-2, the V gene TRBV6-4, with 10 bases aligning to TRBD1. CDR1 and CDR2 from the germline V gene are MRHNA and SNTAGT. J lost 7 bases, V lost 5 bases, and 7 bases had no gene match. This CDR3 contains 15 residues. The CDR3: CASSTSDRGRGELFF. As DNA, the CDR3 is TGTGCCAGCAGTACAAGCGACAGGGGGCGCGGGGAGCTGTTTTTT.

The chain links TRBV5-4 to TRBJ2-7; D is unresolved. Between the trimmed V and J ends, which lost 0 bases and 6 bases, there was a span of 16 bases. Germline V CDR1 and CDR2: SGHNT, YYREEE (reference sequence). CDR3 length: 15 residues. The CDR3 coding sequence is TGTGCCAGCAGCTTGGGTCTCCCACCGGCTTCCGAGCAGTACTTC. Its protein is CASSLGLPPASEQYF.

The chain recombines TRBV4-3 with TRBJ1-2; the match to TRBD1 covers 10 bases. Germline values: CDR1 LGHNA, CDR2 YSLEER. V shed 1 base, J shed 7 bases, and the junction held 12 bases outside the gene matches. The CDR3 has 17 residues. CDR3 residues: CASSQATTGGGFRGYTF. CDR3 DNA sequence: TGCGCCAGCAGCCAAGCAACGACAGGGGGCGGCTTTCGTGGCTACACCTTC.

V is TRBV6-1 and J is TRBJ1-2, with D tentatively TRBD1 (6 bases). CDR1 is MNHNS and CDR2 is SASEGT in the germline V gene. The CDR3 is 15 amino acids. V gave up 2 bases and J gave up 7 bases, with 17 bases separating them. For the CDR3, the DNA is TGTGCCAGCAGTGAATCGCGGGGCAGGGGTGGTGGCTACACCTTC. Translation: CASSESRGRGGGYTF.

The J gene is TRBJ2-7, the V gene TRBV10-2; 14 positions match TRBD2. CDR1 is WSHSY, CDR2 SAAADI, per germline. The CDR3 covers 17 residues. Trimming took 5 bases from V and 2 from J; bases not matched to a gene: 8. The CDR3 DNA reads TGCGCCAGCAGTCCGGGACTAGCGGGAGTGGGACCCTACGAGCAGTACTTC. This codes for CASSPGLAGVGPYEQYF.

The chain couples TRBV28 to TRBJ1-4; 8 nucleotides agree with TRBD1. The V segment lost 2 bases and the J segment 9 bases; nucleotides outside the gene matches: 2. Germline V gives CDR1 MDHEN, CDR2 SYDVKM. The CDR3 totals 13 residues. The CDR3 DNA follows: TGTGCCAGCAGTTTAGGACAGGGCCAAAAACTGTTTTTT. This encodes CASSLGQGQKLFF. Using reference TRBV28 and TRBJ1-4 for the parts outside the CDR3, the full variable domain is DVKVTQSSRYLVKRTGEKVFLECVQDMDHENMFWYRQDPGLGLRLIYFSYDVKMKEKGDIPEGYSVSREKKERFSLILESASTNQTSMYLCASSLGQGQKLFFGSGTQLSVL.

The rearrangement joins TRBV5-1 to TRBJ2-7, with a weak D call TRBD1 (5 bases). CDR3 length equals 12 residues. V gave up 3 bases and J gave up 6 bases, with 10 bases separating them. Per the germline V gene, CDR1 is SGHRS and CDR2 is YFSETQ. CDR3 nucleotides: TGCGCCAGCAGCTATCCAGGGTTCGAGCAGTACTTC. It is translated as CASSYPGFEQYF. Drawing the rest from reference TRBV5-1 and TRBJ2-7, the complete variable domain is KAGVTQTPRYLIKTRGQQVTLSCSPISGHRSVSWYQQTPGQGLQFLFEYFSETQRNKGNFPGRFSGRQFSNSRSEMNVSTLELGDSALYLCASSYPGFEQYFGPGTRLTVT.

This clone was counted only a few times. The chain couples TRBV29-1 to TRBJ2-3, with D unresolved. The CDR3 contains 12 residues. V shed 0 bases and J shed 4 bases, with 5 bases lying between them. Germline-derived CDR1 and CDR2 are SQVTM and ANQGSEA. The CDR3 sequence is CSVEDGADTQYF. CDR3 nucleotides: TGCAGCGTTGAAGATGGGGCAGATACGCAGTATTTT.

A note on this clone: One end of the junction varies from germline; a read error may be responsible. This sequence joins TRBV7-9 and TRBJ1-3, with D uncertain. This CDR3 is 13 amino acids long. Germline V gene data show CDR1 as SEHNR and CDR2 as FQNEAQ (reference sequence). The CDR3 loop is CASSQSSGNTIYF. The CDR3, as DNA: TGTGCCAGCAGCCAGTCTTCTGGGAACACCATATATTTT.

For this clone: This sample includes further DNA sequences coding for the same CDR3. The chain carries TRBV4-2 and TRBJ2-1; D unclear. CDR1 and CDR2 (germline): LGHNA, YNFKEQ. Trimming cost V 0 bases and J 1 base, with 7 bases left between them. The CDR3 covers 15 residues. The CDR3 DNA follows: TGTGCCAGCAGCCAAGATCCTTCGTCCTACAATGAGCAGTTCTTC. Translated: CASSQDPSSYNEQFF.

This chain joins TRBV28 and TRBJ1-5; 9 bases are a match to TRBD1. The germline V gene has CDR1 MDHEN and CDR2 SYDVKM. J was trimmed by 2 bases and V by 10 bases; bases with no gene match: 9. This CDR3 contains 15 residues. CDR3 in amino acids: CATQLQGAGNQPQHF. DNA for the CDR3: TGTGCCACTCAGTTACAGGGGGCAGGCAATCAGCCCCAGCATTTT.

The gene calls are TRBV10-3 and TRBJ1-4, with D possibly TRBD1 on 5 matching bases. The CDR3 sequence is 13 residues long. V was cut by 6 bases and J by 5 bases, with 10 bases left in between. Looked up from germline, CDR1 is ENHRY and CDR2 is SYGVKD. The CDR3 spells CAISAGLNEKLFF. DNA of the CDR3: TGTGCCATCAGCGCAGGGTTAAATGAAAAACTGTTTTTT.

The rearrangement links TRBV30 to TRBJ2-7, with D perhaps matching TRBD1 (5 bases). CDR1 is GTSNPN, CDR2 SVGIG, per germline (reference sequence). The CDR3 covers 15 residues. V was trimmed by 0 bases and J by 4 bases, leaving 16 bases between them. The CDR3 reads CAWSVVGRVAYEQYF. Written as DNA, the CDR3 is TGTGCCTGGAGTGTTGTGGGGCGTGTCGCATACGAGCAGTACTTC. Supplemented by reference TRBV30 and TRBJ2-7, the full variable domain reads SQTIHQWPATLVQPVGSPLSLECTVEGTSNPNLYWYRQAAGRGLQLLFYSVGIGQISSEVPQNLSASRPQDRQFILSSKKLLLSDSGFYLCAWSVVGRVAYEQYFGPGTRLTVT.

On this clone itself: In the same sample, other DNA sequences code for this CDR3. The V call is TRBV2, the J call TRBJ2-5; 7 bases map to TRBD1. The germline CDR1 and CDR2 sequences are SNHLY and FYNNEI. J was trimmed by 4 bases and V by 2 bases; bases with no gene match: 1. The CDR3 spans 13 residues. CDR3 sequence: CASSENRGETQYF. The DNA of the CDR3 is TGTGCCAGCAGTGAAAACAGGGGAGAGACCCAGTACTTC.

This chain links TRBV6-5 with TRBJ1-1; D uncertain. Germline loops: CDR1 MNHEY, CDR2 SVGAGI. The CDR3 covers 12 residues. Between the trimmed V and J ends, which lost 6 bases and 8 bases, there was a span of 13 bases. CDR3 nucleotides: TGTGCCAGCAGCCACGGCGGCGCCGAAGCTTTCTTT. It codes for CASSHGGAEAFF.

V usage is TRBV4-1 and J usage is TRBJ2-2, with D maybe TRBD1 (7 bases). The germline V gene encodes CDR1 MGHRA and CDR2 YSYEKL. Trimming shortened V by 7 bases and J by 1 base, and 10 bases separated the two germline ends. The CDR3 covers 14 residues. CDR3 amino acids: CASTQGGNTGELFF. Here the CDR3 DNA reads TGCGCCAGCACCCAGGGGGGGAACACCGGGGAGCTGTTTTTT.

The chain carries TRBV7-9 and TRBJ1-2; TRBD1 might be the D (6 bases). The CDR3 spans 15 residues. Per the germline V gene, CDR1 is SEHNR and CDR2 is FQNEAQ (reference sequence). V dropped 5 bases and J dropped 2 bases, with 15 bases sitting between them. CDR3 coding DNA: TGTGCCAGCAGCCCGCGACCGGGACAAAACTATGGCTACACCTTC. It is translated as CASSPRPGQNYGYTF. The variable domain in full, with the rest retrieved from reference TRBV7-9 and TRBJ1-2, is DTGVSQNPRHKITKRGQNVTFRCDPISEHNRLYWYRQTLGQGPEFLTYFQNEAQLEKSRLLSDRFSAERPKGSFSTLEIQRTEQGDSAMYLCASSPRPGQNYGYTFGSGTRLTVV.

CDR3 region: CASTDGGSYNSPLHF. The CDR3 DNA is TGTGCCAGCACCGACGGGGGCTCCTATAATTCACCCCTCCACTTT. The J gene is TRBJ1-6, the V gene TRBV6-5, with TRBD1 as a possible D gene (5 bases). The CDR3 length is 15 residues. Germline V CDR1 and CDR2: MNHEY, SVGAGI. Trimming took 7 bases from V and 0 from J, leaving 10 bases between them.

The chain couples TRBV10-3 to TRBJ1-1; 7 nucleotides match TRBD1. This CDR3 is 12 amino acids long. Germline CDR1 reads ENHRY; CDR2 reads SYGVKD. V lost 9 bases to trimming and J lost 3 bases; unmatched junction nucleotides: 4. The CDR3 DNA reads TGTGCCATAGGGACAGTCCACACTGAAGCTTTCTTT. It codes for CAIGTVHTEAFF.

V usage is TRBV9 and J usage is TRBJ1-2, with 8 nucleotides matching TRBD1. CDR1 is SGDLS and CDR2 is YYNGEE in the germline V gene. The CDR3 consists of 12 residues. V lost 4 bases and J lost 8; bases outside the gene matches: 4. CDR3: CASSQGAWGYTF. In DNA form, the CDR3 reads TGTGCCAGCAGCCAGGGGGCGTGGGGCTACACCTTC.

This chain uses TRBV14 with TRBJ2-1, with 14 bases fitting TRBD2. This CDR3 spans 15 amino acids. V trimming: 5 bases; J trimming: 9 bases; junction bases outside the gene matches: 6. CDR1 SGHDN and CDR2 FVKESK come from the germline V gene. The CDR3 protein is CASSKGLAGESEQFF. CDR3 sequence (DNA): TGTGCCAGCAGCAAGGGACTAGCGGGAGAGAGTGAGCAGTTCTTC.

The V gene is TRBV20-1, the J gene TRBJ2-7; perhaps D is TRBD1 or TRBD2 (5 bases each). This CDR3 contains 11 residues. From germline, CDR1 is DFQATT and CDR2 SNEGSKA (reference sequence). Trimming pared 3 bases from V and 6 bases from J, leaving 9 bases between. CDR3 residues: CSASKGSEQYF. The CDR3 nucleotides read TGCAGTGCTAGCAAGGGGAGCGAGCAGTACTTC.